This paragraph covers one T cell receptor (beta chain) sequence. The antigen remains unidentified. Using a J-beta primer mix together with a sample-barcoded 5' primer, a second PCR was run for roughly 6 to 11 cycles. Each CDR3 protein is one row after TCRdb ran MiXCR on the 5' RACE reads. The table records hundreds of thousands of distinct CDR3 sequences, about 27% of them present only once. These data originate in a study of blood T cells in healthy people across ages. General study findings and limits: The study lacked donor CMV status, which possibly confounded expanded clonotype changes.

Every participating donor contributed roughly 10 milliliters of peripheral blood through a draw. The germline V gene has CDR1 SGHAT and CDR2 FQNNGV. V was pared by 5 bases and J by 2 bases, with 7 bases between. There are 13 residues in the CDR3. These same data were also listed under a study on T cells of mothers and their children. That work contributes: Study donors consisted of a few healthy Caucasian mothers and their six children.

The receptor comes from a boy under 10 years old in good health. Sequencing input: blood. The chain employs TRBV11-2 and TRBJ1-3; D is undetermined. For the CDR3, the DNA is TGTGCCAGCAGCGTCGCCCCTGGAAACACCATATATTTT. Its protein product is CASSVAPGNTIYF.